This TCR beta chain came from a study of T cells in Graves' hyperthyroidism and ophthalmopathy. Hyperthyroidism had been newly diagnosed in patients aged 18 to 65, and its duration was under 2 months. The CDR3 regions of TCR beta were amplified from RNA transcripts. An initial round of RT-PCR targeting the TCR CDR3 relied on the HTBI primer set. A single record per CDR3 protein comes from TCRdb applying MiXCR to the multiplex PCR reads. The data show hundreds of thousands of distinct CDR3 sequences, 14% to 15% seen once. This clonotype appeared many times. The antigen is undetermined. Findings and caveats of the study: Within blood appeared most thyroid clonotypes that had expanded above 0.001. In validation, the model predicted ophthalmopathy. These predictions came a median about 6.5 months before onset.

The CDR3 is 16 residues long. Germline V gives CDR1 KGHSH, CDR2 LQKENI. The V end was cut by 1 base, the J end by 5 bases, with 17 bases between. The sequence was collected from a woman aged 25 to 39 with Graves' hyperthyroidism. This rearrangement joins TRBV18 to TRBJ1-1, with D possibly matching TRBD1 (6 bases). The sample comprised blood. CDR3 protein: CASSPREGRGLTEAFF. As DNA, the CDR3 is TGTGCCAGCTCACCACGAGAAGGCAGGGGATTAACTGAAGCTTTCTTT.